This is a list of T cell receptor beta chains from one sample in a study of cytomegalovirus exposure and HLA in healthy donors. Produced via immunoSEQ multiplex PCR; TCRdb's table is partial and in-frame only. The sample lists 95,000 to 150,000 clones; 77% were seen once. Sequencing was done on a sample of PBMCs. The receptor set was obtained from a human donor in good health. Each CDR3 is given with its conserved first and last residue. Fields, in order: J gene, V gene, D gene, clone size, CDR3 DNA, CDR3 protein. The D gene is left open where the match is weak. Not every row has a clone size; where given, it reads once, few, many or a size class.

>TRBJ1-4|TRBV28|TRBD1|few
TGTGCCAGCAGACGTACCGGGACAGGGAGGGGGGATGAAAAACTGTTTTTT
CASRRTGTGRGDEKLFF
>TRBJ2-7|TRBV2|TRBD2|.
TGTGCCAGCAGGACCGGACTAGCGGGATCCGAGCAGTACTTC
CASRTGLAGSEQYF
>TRBJ2-5|TRBV5-1|TRBD1|once
TGCGCCAGCACCCCAGGGGGTTTGGGAGAGACCCAGTACTTC
CASTPGGLGETQYF
>TRBJ1-4|TRBV28|.|.
TGTGCCAGCAGTTTAACTAGGGAAAAACTGTTTTTT
CASSLTREKLFF
>TRBJ1-1|TRBV6-1|.|.
TGTGCCAGCAGTGACGGGGATAAGAACACTGAAGCTTTCTTT
CASSDGDKNTEAFF
>TRBJ2-2|TRBV4-2|TRBD2|.
TGTGCCAGCAGCCAAGAGGAAGGCGGGGGGGTGGCCGGGGAGCTGTTTTTT
CASSQEEGGGVAGELFF
>TRBJ1-2|TRBV2|TRBD1|.
TGTGCCAGCAGTGAAGCGCTTAACAGGGGGCTGGTAGGCTACACCTTC
CASSEALNRGLVGYTF
>TRBJ1-1|TRBV11-2|TRBD1|.
TGTGCCAGCAGCTCAAGGACAGGGGGCGCGACTGAAGCTTTCTTT
CASSSRTGGATEAFF
>TRBJ2-7|TRBV19|.|.
TGTGCCAGTAGTATTGGTGAGACACCGCCCTACGAGCAGTACTTC
CASSIGETPPYEQYF
>TRBJ1-2|TRBV29-1|TRBD1|once
TGCAGCGCTGCCGGGCTTGAGGGGGCTTATGGCTACACCTTC
CSAAGLEGAYGYTF
>TRBJ2-7|TRBV5-8|.|.
TGTGCCAGCAGCTTGCTGCCGGGCGAGCAGTACTTC
CASSLLPGEQYF
>TRBJ1-1|TRBV5-8|.|.
TGTGCCAGCAGCCCCCCGTTCACTGAAGCTTTCTTT
CASSPPFTEAFF
>TRBJ2-2|TRBV4-1|.|.
TGCGCCAGCAGCCAAGATCAGGGTTCCGGGGAGCTGTTTTTT
CASSQDQGSGELFF
>TRBJ1-1|TRBV18|TRBD1|.
TGTGCCAGCTCACTCCAGGGGGCAAACACTGAAGCTTTCTTT
CASSLQGANTEAFF
>TRBJ2-3|TRBV9|TRBD2|.
TGTGCCAGCAGCCCCCTAGCGGGAGGTGATACGCAGTATTTT
CASSPLAGGDTQYF
>TRBJ1-2|TRBV7-2|TRBD1|.
TGTGCCAGCAGCTTAGGGGGGACAGGGGGAAATGGCTACACCTTC
CASSLGGTGGNGYTF
>TRBJ2-7|TRBV7-2|TRBD1|.
TGTGCCAGCAGCCTAGGACAGGGCCCCTCCTACGAGCAGTACTTC
CASSLGQGPSYEQYF
>TRBJ2-1|TRBV11-2|TRBD2|.
TGTGCCAGCAGCTCCTCTATAGCGGGAGTAGGGAATGAGCAGTTCTTC
CASSSSIAGVGNEQFF
>TRBJ1-2|TRBV5-1|TRBD1|.
TGCGCCAGCAGCTTAGGGGACAGGGCCTATGGCTACACCTTC
CASSLGDRAYGYTF
>TRBJ2-1|TRBV7-9|TRBD2|.
TGTGCCAGCAGCTCCGGGCCTAGCGGGAGGGACAATGAGCAGTTCTTC
CASSSGPSGRDNEQFF
>TRBJ2-3|TRBV4-2|TRBD2|.
TGTGCCAGCAGCCCCCAAAACTTGGCTAGCGGGAGCCCTGCTAGCACAGATACGCAGTATTTT
CASSPQNLASGSPASTDTQYF
>TRBJ1-3|TRBV7-9|.|.
TGTGCCAGCAGCTTAGTTCGGTCGGGGTTTCGAAGCTCTGGAAACACCATATATTTT
CASSLVRSGFRSSGNTIYF
>TRBJ1-4|TRBV4-2|.|.
TGTGCCAGCAGCCAAGAATTGGCCTCCGCAACCCTTAATGAAAAACTGTTTTTT
CASSQELASATLNEKLFF
>TRBJ1-2|TRBV15|TRBD1|.
TGTGCCACCAGCAGAGAGACGACAGGGGTTGGCTATGGCTACACCTTC
CATSRETTGVGYGYTF
>TRBJ2-5|TRBV29-1|.|.
TGCAGCGGTGGGAGGGAGACCCAGTACTTC
CSGGRETQYF
>TRBJ2-7|TRBV28|TRBD2|.
TGTGCCAGCAGTTTAAGACTAGCGGGAGCCTACGAGCAGTACTTC
CASSLRLAGAYEQYF
>TRBJ1-2|TRBV7-9|.|.
TGTGCCAGCAGCCACGAAATGGGAGGTGGCTACACCTTC
CASSHEMGGGYTF
>TRBJ2-5|TRBV28|.|once
TGTGCCAGCCGCTATTCGGGGGACAGCTCATCAGTAAAGACCCAGTACTTC
CASRYSGDSSSVKTQYF
>TRBJ2-7|TRBV27|TRBD1|.
TGTGCCAGCAGTTTACAACAGGGGGCACCCTACGAGCAGTACTTC
CASSLQQGAPYEQYF
>TRBJ1-2|TRBV7-2|TRBD1|.
TGTGCCAGCAGCCCCGGGACAGGGGGCGCCGGCTATGGCTACACCTTC
CASSPGTGGAGYGYTF
>TRBJ2-5|TRBV5-6|TRBD2|.
TGTGCCAGCAGCCCGGGACTAGCGGGAGTGGGGGAGACCCAGTACTTC
CASSPGLAGVGETQYF
>TRBJ2-3|TRBV21-1|.|.
TGTGCCAGCACCCCGGACCGAGCGGCCCGCGGGGGAGATACGCAGTATTTT
CASTPDRAARGGDTQYF
>TRBJ1-5|TRBV6-5|TRBD1|.
TGTGCCAGCAGAAGGACAGGGAATCAGCCCCAGCATTTT
CASRRTGNQPQHF
>TRBJ2-4|TRBV19|.|few
TGTGCCAGTAGTAATCCCAGCGGGGCCAAAAACATTCAGTACTTC
CASSNPSGAKNIQYF
>TRBJ1-6|TRBV6-5|TRBD1|.
TGTGCCAGCAGGCAACAGGGGATGAATTCACCCCTCCACTTT
CASRQQGMNSPLHF
>TRBJ1-5|TRBV6-5|.|few
TGTGCCAGCAGTTATTGGCGGGGCAATCAGCCCCAGCATTTT
CASSYWRGNQPQHF
>TRBJ1-4|TRBV18|.|.
TGTGCCAGCTCACGCGACCCGGGTAATGAAAAACTGTTTTTT
CASSRDPGNEKLFF
>TRBJ1-1|TRBV10-3|.|.
TGTGCCATCAGTCGGGGTGGTGAAGCTTTCTTT
CAISRGGEAFF
>TRBJ1-4|TRBV25-1|TRBD1|once
TGTGCCAGCGAGGGACAGGTAGTAGAAAAACTGTTTTTT
CASEGQVVEKLFF
>TRBJ2-5|TRBV19|TRBD2|.
TGTGCCAGTAGTATCGGGACTAGCGGATACCAAGAGACCCAGTACTTC
CASSIGTSGYQETQYF
>TRBJ1-2|TRBV28|.|.
TGTGCCAGCGCTTCGAACTTACTCTATGGCTACACCTTC
CASASNLLYGYTF
>TRBJ2-1|TRBV11-2|TRBD1|.
TGTGCCAGCAGCTGGGGGACAGGGGGCCTGGGGGAGAATGAGCAGTTCTTC
CASSWGTGGLGENEQFF
>TRBJ2-1|TRBV30|TRBD2|.
TGTGCCTGGAGTGCCAGGACTAGCGGGAGTCGCGACAATGAGCAGTTCTTC
CAWSARTSGSRDNEQFF
>TRBJ1-4|TRBV20-1|.|once
TGCAGTGCTAGATCAAATGAAAAACTGTTTTTT
CSARSNEKLFF
>TRBJ2-7|TRBV4-1|.|.
TGCGCCAGCAGCCAAGAAATCTCCAGGGTGGGCGAGCAGTACTTC
CASSQEISRVGEQYF
>TRBJ2-1|TRBV28|.|.
TGTGCCAGCGGGGCGGGGTCCTACAATGAGCAGTTCTTC
CASGAGSYNEQFF
>TRBJ2-3|TRBV19|TRBD1|.
TGTGCCAGTAGTCGGAGTACAGGGGCAGATACGCAGTATTTT
CASSRSTGADTQYF
>TRBJ1-1|TRBV7-6|.|.
TGTGCCAGCAGCACATCAGGGTTTAACACTGAAGCTTTCTTT
CASSTSGFNTEAFF
>TRBJ2-5|TRBV6-5|TRBD1|.
TGTGCCAGCAGTCCTCGACAGGGGGCACGAGAGACCCAGTACTTC
CASSPRQGARETQYF